The next 10 T cell receptor beta chains were all read from a single sample in a study of blood T cell repertoires in COVID-19 (dated by TCRdb to about 2020). The library was prepared using the immunoSEQ multiplex PCR assay. TCRdb's version of the immuneACCESS table is confined to in-frame rearrangements and falls short of the full clone set. An unresolved V gene accounts for under half of the shortfall where checked; the remainder is of unknown origin. The sample yields approximately 220,000 clones; roughly nine tenths were counted once. The biggest ten clones account for more than 2.5% of the sample. Specimen: PBMCs or T cells enriched from blood (not recorded which). All receptors come from a woman in her twenties or thirties who had recovered from COVID-19.

J is TRBJ1-6 and V is TRBV10-3; 9 bases are a match to TRBD1. Germline V gives CDR1 ENHRY, CDR2 SYGVKD. The CDR3 is 13 residues long. With V trimmed by 2 bases and J by 10 bases, 0 bases remained unmatched. The CDR3 region has the DNA TGTGCCATCAGTGAGGGACAGGGGTCACCCCTCCACTTT. As protein: CAISEGQGSPLHF.

The chain has TRBV19 and TRBJ2-7, with 7 bases that match TRBD2. The germline V gene has CDR1 LNHDA and CDR2 SQIVND (reference sequence). After removal of 10 bases from V and 1 base from J, the junction contained 7 bases not matched to a gene. There are 13 residues in the CDR3. CDR3 nucleotides: TGTGCCACCTCAGCGGGGACGTCCTACGAGCAGTACTTC. Residues: CATSAGTSYEQYF.

The chain carries TRBV12-5 and TRBJ1-5; no reliable D call. V lost 2 bases and J 2 bases, leaving 10 bases between the germline ends. The CDR3 runs 15 residues. In germline, CDR1 is LGHNT, CDR2 FRNRAP. The CDR3 protein is CASGLPAGGNQPQHF. CDR3 in DNA: TGTGCTAGTGGTTTGCCAGCTGGAGGCAATCAGCCCCAGCATTTT.

The rearrangement links TRBV2 to TRBJ2-3, with D possibly TRBD2 on 6 matching bases. The CDR3 covers 13 residues. The V gene lost 8 bases and the J gene lost 2 bases, with 11 bases spanning the gap. Germline V gene data show CDR1 as SNHLY and CDR2 as FYNNEI. This CDR3 is CASGRDSTDTQYF. The CDR3 nucleotides are TGTGCCAGCGGCCGGGACTCCACAGATACGCAGTATTTT.

This rearrangement joins TRBV6-5 to TRBJ1-3; 7 bases fit TRBD1. The germline CDR1 and CDR2 sequences are MNHEY and SVGAGI. The CDR3 sequence is 15 residues long. V trimming: 6 bases; J trimming: 0 bases; junction bases outside the gene matches: 5. CDR3 loop: CASRDRKSSGNTIYF. CDR3 in DNA: TGTGCCAGCAGGGACAGGAAAAGCTCTGGAAACACCATATATTTT.

J is TRBJ1-2 and V is TRBV5-5; D is undetermined. The CDR3 has 16 amino acids. V was shortened by 2 bases and J by 8 bases, with 22 bases between the two germline ends. Germline CDR1 and CDR2: SGHKS and YYEKEE (reference sequence). The CDR3 spells CASSFEGGVVGVGYTF. DNA for the CDR3: TGTGCCAGCAGCTTTGAGGGAGGAGTTGTGGGAGTGGGCTACACCTTC. Looking up the rest from reference TRBV5-5 and TRBJ1-2 gives the full variable domain: DAGVTQSPTHLIKTRGQQVTLRCSPISGHKSVSWYQQVLGQGPQFIFQYYEKEERGRGNFPDRFSARQFPNYSSELNVNALLLGDSALYLCASSFEGGVVGVGYTFGSGTRLTVV.

This rearrangement joins TRBV7-2 to TRBJ1-5; 7 bases are shared with TRBD1. CDR1 and CDR2 from the germline V gene are SGHTA and FQGNSA. V lost 5 bases and J lost 2; bases outside the gene matches: 9. This CDR3 has 16 residues. The CDR3 DNA follows: TGTGCCAGCAGCCTCAGTTTAGGACAGGGCAATCAGCCCCAGCATTTT. This sequence encodes CASSLSLGQGNQPQHF.

The chain is built from TRBV7-3 and TRBJ2-2; D gene ambiguous. From germline, CDR1 is SGHTA and CDR2 FQGTGA. This CDR3 comprises 11 residues. Trimming stripped 10 bases from V and 7 bases from J, with 10 bases between. CDR3 in amino acids: CAKKHLGELFF. The CDR3 region has the DNA TGTGCCAAAAAACACCTCGGGGAGCTGTTTTTT.

The V and J genes are TRBV5-4 and TRBJ2-3; TRBD2 agrees at 8 bases. Germline values: CDR1 SGHNT, CDR2 YYREEE (reference sequence). The CDR3 covers 16 residues. V shed 0 bases, J shed 2 bases, and the junction held 5 bases outside the gene matches. In DNA, the CDR3 is TGTGCCAGCAGCTTGGTAGCGGGGCTACACACAGATACGCAGTATTTT. Translated, it gives CASSLVAGLHTDTQYF. The full variable domain, its missing parts supplied by reference TRBV5-4 and TRBJ2-3, is ETGVTQSPTHLIKTRGQQVTLRCSSQSGHNTVSWYQQALGQGPQFIFQYYREEENGRGNFPPRFSGLQFPNYSSELNVNALELDDSALYLCASSLVAGLHTDTQYFGPGTRLTVL.

The CDR3 reads CASSVVAGGPDTQYF. The CDR3 DNA reads as TGTGCCAGCAGCGTAGTAGCGGGGGGGCCAGATACGCAGTATTTT. The rearrangement joins TRBV9 to TRBJ2-3, with 11 bases identical to TRBD2. The CDR3 is 15 amino acids. The V segment lost 0 bases and the J segment 4 bases; nucleotides outside the gene matches: 1. From germline, CDR1 is SGDLS and CDR2 YYNGEE.